The 10 T cell receptor beta chains in this list originate from one sample, sequenced in a study of shared clonotypes between healthy human individuals. Repertoires were generated with immunoSEQ multiplex PCR, while TCRdb's copy carries only in-frame clones and drops some. The table records 2 million to 2.5 million clones, approximately 95% of them present only once. Sample: naive CD4+ T cells sorted from blood. Described subset: CD45RA+ positively selected. These receptors all come from a man between 18 and 29 years old in good health.

The chain combines TRBV6-1 with TRBJ1-6; D remains ambiguous. Trimming shortened V by 4 bases and J by 6 bases, and 10 bases separated the two germline ends. The CDR3 runs to 14 residues. Looked up from germline, CDR1 is MNHNS and CDR2 is SASEGT. The CDR3 loop reads CASSVEIPNSPLHF. The CDR3, as DNA: TGTGCCAGCAGTGTGGAAATACCTAATTCACCCCTCCACTTT.

V gene TRBV30 combines with J gene TRBJ1-5; D perhaps matches TRBD1 (5 bases). The CDR3 has 14 residues. Trimming shortened V by 2 bases and J by 3 bases, and 11 bases separated the two germline ends. Germline V gives CDR1 GTSNPN, CDR2 SVGIG (reference sequence). CDR3 residues: CAWSSTGNNQPQHF. The CDR3 bases are TGTGCCTGGAGTTCCACAGGTAACAATCAGCCCCAGCATTTT.

The rearrangement links TRBV9 to TRBJ2-7, with 7 bases identical to TRBD2. The CDR3 is made up of 14 amino acids. Germline V lookup: CDR1 SGDLS, CDR2 YYNGEE. Unmatched junction bases numbered 7, after V lost 0 bases and J lost 7 bases. The CDR3 coding sequence is TGTGCCAGCAGCGTAGAGTTGGGGGGGAGTGAGCAGTACTTC. Encoded protein: CASSVELGGSEQYF.

This clone is a singleton in its sample. At the DNA level, this CDR3 is encoded by other sequences in the same sample as well. The chain employs TRBV6-6 and TRBJ2-7; D is ambiguous. V gave up 0 bases and J gave up 4 bases, with 7 bases separating them. Looked up from germline, CDR1 is MNHNY and CDR2 is SVGAGI (reference sequence). CDR3 length equals 13 residues. The CDR3 DNA sequence: TGTGCCAGCAGTTACTCGACCGATTACGAGCAGTACTTC. This sequence encodes CASSYSTDYEQYF.

V and J are TRBV7-9 and TRBJ2-3; 10 bases line up with TRBD1. Germline loops: CDR1 SEHNR, CDR2 FQNEAQ (reference sequence). The CDR3 contains 15 residues. Trimming took 5 bases from V and 9 from J; bases not matched to a gene: 11. CDR3 residues: CASSPNGTGVRTQYF. The CDR3 nucleotides are TGTGCCAGCAGCCCGAACGGGACAGGGGTGCGGACGCAGTATTTT.

The V and J genes are TRBV29-1 and TRBJ1-2; the match to TRBD1 covers 10 bases. This CDR3 spans 16 amino acids. The V and J ends lost 7 bases and 4 bases, in that order; junction bases with no gene match: 15. CDR1 is SQVTM and CDR2 is ANQGSEA in the germline V gene. As DNA, the CDR3 is TGCAGCGCCGCGAAGGGGACAGGGGCCCTCGGCTATGGCTACACCTTC. Its protein product is CSAAKGTGALGYGYTF.

The J gene is TRBJ1-4, the V gene TRBV28; D ambiguous. This CDR3 is 13 amino acids long. With 7 bases removed from V and 0 bases from J, the gap between germline ends came to 6 bases. Per the germline V gene, CDR1 is MDHEN and CDR2 is SYDVKM. The CDR3 is CASIRATNEKLFF. The CDR3 DNA follows: TGTGCCAGCATTCGTGCAACTAATGAAAAACTGTTTTTT.

A single count supports this clone. The rearrangement uses TRBV5-8 and TRBJ2-7; D remains ambiguous. The V gene's germline CDR1 is SGHTS and CDR2 YDEGEE. The germline V and J ends were trimmed by 0 bases and 6 bases, with 7 bases remaining between them. This CDR3 region has 12 residues. CDR3 residues: CASSLATLEQYF. The DNA of the CDR3 is TGTGCCAGCAGCTTGGCAACCCTCGAGCAGTACTTC.

V and J are TRBV7-9 and TRBJ1-2; D ambiguous. Germline V CDR1 and CDR2: SEHNR, FQNEAQ (reference sequence). Trimming took 7 bases from V and 7 from J, leaving 25 bases between them. The CDR3 consists of 16 residues. The CDR3 bases are TGTGCCAGCACCACTTATGGGGTGCGATTAGGAGGTGGCTACACCTTC. Residues: CASTTYGVRLGGGYTF.

The chain has TRBV2 and TRBJ1-3; 10 bases match TRBD1. The V gene's germline CDR1 is SNHLY and CDR2 FYNNEI. Trimming cost V 7 bases and J 4 bases; bases outside gene matches: 4. The CDR3 runs 14 residues. The DNA of the CDR3 is TGTGCCAGCACGGGACAGGGGCCCGGAAACACCATATATTTT. Its protein product is CASTGQGPGNTIYF.